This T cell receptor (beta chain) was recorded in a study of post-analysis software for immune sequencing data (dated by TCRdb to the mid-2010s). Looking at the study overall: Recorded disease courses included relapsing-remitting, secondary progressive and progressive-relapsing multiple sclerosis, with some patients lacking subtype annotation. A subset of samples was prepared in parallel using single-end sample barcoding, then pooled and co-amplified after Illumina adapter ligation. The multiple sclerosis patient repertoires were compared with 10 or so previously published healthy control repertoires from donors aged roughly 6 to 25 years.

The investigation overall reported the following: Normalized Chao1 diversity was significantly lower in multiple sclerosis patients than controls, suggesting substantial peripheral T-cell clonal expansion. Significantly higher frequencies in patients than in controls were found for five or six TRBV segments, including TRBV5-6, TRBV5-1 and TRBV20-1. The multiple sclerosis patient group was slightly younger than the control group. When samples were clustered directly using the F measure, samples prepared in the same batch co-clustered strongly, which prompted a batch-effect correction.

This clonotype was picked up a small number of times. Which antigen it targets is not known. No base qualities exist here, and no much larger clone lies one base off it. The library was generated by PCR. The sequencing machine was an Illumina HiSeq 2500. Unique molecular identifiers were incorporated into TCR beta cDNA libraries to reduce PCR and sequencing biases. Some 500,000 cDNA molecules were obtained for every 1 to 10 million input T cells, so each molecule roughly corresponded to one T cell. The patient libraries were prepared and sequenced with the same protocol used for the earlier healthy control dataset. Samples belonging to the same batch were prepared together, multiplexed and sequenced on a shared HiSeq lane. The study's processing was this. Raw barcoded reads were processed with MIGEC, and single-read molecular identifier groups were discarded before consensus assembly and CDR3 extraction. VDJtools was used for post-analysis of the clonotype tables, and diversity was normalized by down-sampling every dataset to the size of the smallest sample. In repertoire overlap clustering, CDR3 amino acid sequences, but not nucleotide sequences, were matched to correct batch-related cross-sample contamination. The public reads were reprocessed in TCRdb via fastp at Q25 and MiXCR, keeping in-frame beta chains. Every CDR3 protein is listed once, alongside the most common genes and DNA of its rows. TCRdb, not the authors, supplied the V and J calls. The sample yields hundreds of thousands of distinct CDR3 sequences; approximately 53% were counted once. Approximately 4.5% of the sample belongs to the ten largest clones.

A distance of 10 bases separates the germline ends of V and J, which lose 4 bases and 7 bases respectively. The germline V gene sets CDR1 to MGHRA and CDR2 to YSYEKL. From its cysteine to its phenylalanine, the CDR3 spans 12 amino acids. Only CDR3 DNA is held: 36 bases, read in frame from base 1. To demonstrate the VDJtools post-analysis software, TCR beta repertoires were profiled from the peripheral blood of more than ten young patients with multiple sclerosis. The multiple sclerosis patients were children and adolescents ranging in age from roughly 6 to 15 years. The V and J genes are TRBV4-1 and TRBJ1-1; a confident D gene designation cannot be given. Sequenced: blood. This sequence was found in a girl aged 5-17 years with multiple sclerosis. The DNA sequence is TGCGCCAGCAGCCCACACATGGGTGAAGCTTTCTTT. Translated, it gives CASSPHMGEAFF.